These 28 T cell receptor beta chains were all obtained from the same sample, sequenced in a study of shared clonotypes between healthy human individuals (dated by TCRdb to the early 2020s). The library was made by the immunoSEQ multiplex PCR assay. The immuneACCESS repertoire file appears here via TCRdb, limited to in-frame rearrangements. These files lack a portion of the clones; in checked studies, under half of the deficit traces to unresolved V genes, and the cause of the others is not known. A total of over 2 million clones appear in this sample, around 90% of them only once. Clones ranked in the top ten supply roughly 0.34% of the sample. Sequencing input: naive CD4+ T cells from PBMCs. In light of the paper, this sample's cell subset or site label describes: CD45RA+ positively selected. The receptors originated from a man aged 18 to 30 in good health. Some clones in this sample may be carry-over from other donors' samples.

The genes are TRBV19 and TRBJ2-5; either TRBD1 or TRBD2 may supply D (5 bases each). V was trimmed by 2 bases and J by 5 bases, leaving 15 bases between them. Germline CDR1 LNHDA, CDR2 SQIVND (reference sequence). The CDR3 has 15 residues. CDR3 in DNA: TGTGCCAGTAGTATAAGGGGACCGAGGGGCGAGACCCAGTACTTC. Translating gives CASSIRGPRGETQYF.

This clone has a single count. The J gene is TRBJ2-1, the V gene TRBV5-1, with 10 bases lining up with TRBD1. The germline V gene has CDR1 SGHRS and CDR2 YFSETQ. The CDR3 is 15 residues long. J gave up 6 bases and V 2 bases, and 5 bases lay outside the gene matches. The CDR3 loop reads CASSLGTGDINEQFF. The CDR3 DNA reads as TGCGCCAGCAGCTTAGGGACAGGGGACATCAATGAGCAGTTCTTC.

As for this clone: This sample also contains other DNA sequences that code for the same CDR3. The genes are TRBV20-1 and TRBJ2-7, with a tentative D call TRBD2 (5 bases). Germline values: CDR1 DFQATT, CDR2 SNEGSKA (reference sequence). This CDR3 comprises 10 residues. V was trimmed by 5 bases and J by 3 bases, leaving 5 bases between them. The CDR3 DNA sequence: TGCAGTGCTCGGGACTACGAGCAGTACTTC. This sequence encodes CSARDYEQYF.

The CDR3 loop reads CASSLGRPISYEQYF. CDR3 sequence (DNA): TGCGCCAGCAGCTTGGGTCGGCCTATCTCCTACGAGCAGTACTTC. V and J are TRBV5-1 and TRBJ2-7; D unresolved. Germline CDR1 is SGHRS and CDR2 is YFSETQ. V gave up 0 bases and J gave up 0 bases, with 10 bases separating them. The CDR3 loop spans 15 amino acids.

This chain uses TRBV28 with TRBJ2-7; 8 bases fit TRBD1. With V trimmed by 6 bases and J by 6 bases, 13 bases remained unmatched. CDR1 is MDHEN, CDR2 SYDVKM, per germline. The CDR3 has 15 residues. The CDR3 here is CASRPERGQGREQYF. The CDR3 DNA is TGTGCCAGCAGACCCGAACGCGGACAGGGTCGCGAGCAGTACTTC.

Note on this clone: This CDR3 is missing its conserved last phenylalanine or tryptophan, likely due to a read error. The limits of the CDR3 on the DNA are not certain, so only TCRdb's listed CDR3 is given. The chain has TRBV16 and TRBJ1-2. The CDR3 sequence runs 11 residues, both termini included. Germline V gene data show CDR1 as KGHSY and CDR2 as FQNENV. CDR3 region: CASSQLTSRRL.

The J gene is TRBJ1-2, the V gene TRBV10-3; D remains unclear. This CDR3 spans 12 amino acids. V was pared by 3 bases and J by 6 bases, with 8 bases between. CDR1 and CDR2 from the germline V gene are ENHRY and SYGVKD. The CDR3 DNA reads TGTGCCATCAGTGACACCCGGAATGGCTACACCTTC. It codes for CAISDTRNGYTF.

The chain couples TRBV6-1 to TRBJ2-3; 7 nucleotides match TRBD2. V was clipped by 3 bases and J by 4 bases; unmatched bases: 4. The CDR3 loop spans 14 amino acids. Germline loops: CDR1 MNHNS, CDR2 SASEGT. DNA for the CDR3: TGTGCCAGCAGTGATTGGCTAGCGGCAGATACGCAGTATTTT. It is translated as CASSDWLAADTQYF.

The chain couples TRBV11-2 to TRBJ2-3; maybe TRBD1 (5 bases). V lost 5 bases to trimming and J lost 0 bases, with 12 bases between them. The CDR3 consists of 15 residues. From germline, CDR1 is SGHAT and CDR2 FQNNGV. The CDR3 loop reads CASSLRVPSTDTQYF. The CDR3 DNA is TGTGCCAGCAGCCTCAGGGTTCCCAGCACAGATACGCAGTATTTT. The full variable domain, its missing parts supplied by reference TRBV11-2 and TRBJ2-3, is EAGVAQSPRYKIIEKRQSVAFWCNPISGHATLYWYQQILGQGPKLLIQFQNNGVVDDSQLPKDRFSAERLKGVDSTLKIQPAKLEDSAVYLCASSLRVPSTDTQYFGPGTRLTVL.

This clone was picked up a small number of times. The chain joins TRBV7-2 to TRBJ1-5; D call uncertain. V was shortened by 3 bases and J by 0 bases, with 6 bases between the two germline ends. This CDR3 spans 14 amino acids. Germline V CDR1 and CDR2: SGHTA, FQGNSA. The CDR3 loop is CASSFGNSNQPQHF. The CDR3 DNA sequence: TGTGCCAGCAGCTTCGGGAATAGCAATCAGCCCCAGCATTTT.

As concerns this clone: Additional DNA sequences in this sample encode the identical CDR3. This chain joins TRBV6-5 and TRBJ1-2; D might be TRBD1 (6 bases). The CDR3 consists of 13 residues. Germline assignment: CDR1 MNHEY and CDR2 SVGAGI. The germline V and J ends were trimmed by 6 bases and 2 bases, with 10 bases remaining between them. CDR3 loop: CASRPTGNYGYTF. The CDR3 region has the DNA TGTGCCAGCAGGCCAACAGGGAACTATGGCTACACCTTC.

This clone was counted only a few times. This chain uses TRBV6-5 with TRBJ1-2; 10 bases are a match to TRBD1. The CDR3 has 14 residues. CDR1 is MNHEY, CDR2 SVGAGI, per germline. Trimming took 2 bases from V and 7 from J; bases not matched to a gene: 4. CDR3 sequence reads: CASSYRRTGGGYTF. CDR3 nucleotides: TGTGCCAGCAGTTACAGGAGGACAGGGGGTGGCTACACCTTC.

The chain joins TRBV5-1 to TRBJ2-1; 8 positions match TRBD1. This CDR3 has 17 amino acids. V lost 0 bases, J lost 1 base, and 6 bases stayed unmatched. Germline CDR1 SGHRS, CDR2 YFSETQ. The CDR3 loop reads CASSLVEGTGSYNEQFF. Here the CDR3 DNA reads TGCGCCAGCAGCTTGGTGGAAGGGACAGGATCCTACAATGAGCAGTTCTTC. Full variable domain (missing parts from reference TRBV5-1 and TRBJ2-1): KAGVTQTPRYLIKTRGQQVTLSCSPISGHRSVSWYQQTPGQGLQFLFEYFSETQRNKGNFPGRFSGRQFSNSRSEMNVSTLELGDSALYLCASSLVEGTGSYNEQFFGPGTRLTVL.

This clone was detected once. The CDR3 bases are TGTGCCAGCTCAAAGGACAGGTCGGACACTGAAGCTTTCTTT. This translates into CASSKDRSDTEAFF. The V and J genes are TRBV18 and TRBJ1-1; 7 bases are a match to TRBD1. The V segment lost 5 bases and the J segment 3 bases; nucleotides outside the gene matches: 6. The CDR3 is 14 amino acids. Looked up from germline, CDR1 is KGHSH and CDR2 is LQKENI.

V gene TRBV6-1 combines with J gene TRBJ2-7, with D uncertain. Germline CDR1 and CDR2: MNHNS and SASEGT. V was trimmed by 1 base and J by 2 bases, leaving 18 bases between them. The CDR3 covers 17 residues. The CDR3 DNA reads as TGTGCCAGCAGTGAAGTATCTAACACCCTATTTGCCTACGAGCAGTACTTC. The encoded protein is CASSEVSNTLFAYEQYF.

The chain links TRBV4-3 to TRBJ2-2; D remains unclear. Germline-derived CDR1 and CDR2 are LGHNA and YSLEER. The CDR3 consists of 14 residues. Trimming pared 0 bases from V and 7 bases from J, leaving 9 bases between. CDR3 bases: TGCGCCAGCAGCCAAGAATTCCGGGTCGGGGAGCTGTTTTTT. Residues: CASSQEFRVGELFF.

The chain joins TRBV5-1 to TRBJ1-2; the D gene is possibly TRBD1 (5 bases). The CDR3 is made up of 14 amino acids. V was pared by 2 bases and J by 3 bases, with 11 bases between. Per the germline V gene, CDR1 is SGHRS and CDR2 is YFSETQ. The CDR3 DNA follows: TGCGCCAGCAGCTTCCAGGGCGGCGACTATGGCTACACCTTC. This gives the protein CASSFQGGDYGYTF.

The chain couples TRBV28 to TRBJ2-3; D is ambiguous. CDR3 length: 16 amino acids. V dropped 1 base and J dropped 6 bases, with 17 bases sitting between them. Germline values: CDR1 MDHEN, CDR2 SYDVKM. The CDR3 DNA reads TGTGCCAGCAGTTTATCACCAGCGCTGAAACGGGATACGCAGTATTTT. Translation gives CASSLSPALKRDTQYF.

The genes are TRBV7-8 and TRBJ2-2, with TRBD1 matching over 8 bases. V lost 5 bases to trimming and J lost 3 bases; unmatched junction nucleotides: 5. The CDR3 runs to 15 residues. Germline V gene data show CDR1 as SGHVS and CDR2 as FQNEAQ. Here the CDR3 reads CASSPSGGYTGELFF. The CDR3 nucleotides are TGTGCCAGCAGCCCCTCAGGGGGCTACACCGGGGAGCTGTTTTTT.

The genes are TRBV7-6 and TRBJ2-3, with D perhaps given as TRBD1 or TRBD2 (5 bases each). V lost 1 base, J lost 4 bases, and 9 bases lay in between. Germline V gene sequence: CDR1 SGHVS, CDR2 FNYEAQ. The CDR3 sequence is 14 residues long. The CDR3 is CASSLGGPADTQYF. CDR3 coding DNA: TGTGCCAGCAGCTTAGGGGGACCGGCAGATACGCAGTATTTT.

This chain connects TRBV7-3 to TRBJ2-1; D call uncertain. The CDR3 extends over 13 amino acids. Germline V gene data show CDR1 as SGHTA and CDR2 as FQGTGA. V gave up 0 bases and J gave up 5 bases, with 5 bases separating them. Here the CDR3 reads CASSLTLDNEQFF. The CDR3 nucleotides are TGTGCCAGCAGCTTAACGCTGGACAATGAGCAGTTCTTC.

The V gene is TRBV19, the J gene TRBJ1-5, with a weak D call TRBD1 (5 bases). Trimming took off 1 base at V and 3 bases at J, with 10 bases between the two ends. The CDR3 is 15 amino acids. The germline V gene has CDR1 LNHDA and CDR2 SQIVND (reference sequence). CDR3 protein: CASSIVGRVNQPQHF. The CDR3 region has the DNA TGTGCCAGTAGTATAGTTGGCAGGGTCAATCAGCCCCAGCATTTT.

The gene calls are TRBV9 and TRBJ1-2; no definite D call. Trimming took off 4 bases at V and 2 bases at J, with 9 bases between the two ends. Per the germline V gene, CDR1 is SGDLS and CDR2 is YYNGEE. CDR3 size: 13 residues. CDR3 bases: TGTGCCAGCAGCCTCAGCGAGAACTATGGCTACACCTTC. Its protein product is CASSLSENYGYTF. Full variable domain (rest looked up from reference TRBV9 and TRBJ1-2): DSGVTQTPKHLITATGQRVTLRCSPRSGDLSVYWYQQSLDQGLQFLIQYYNGEERAKGNILERFSAQQFPDLHSELNLSSLELGDSALYFCASSLSENYGYTFGSGTRLTVV.

The chain couples TRBV4-1 to TRBJ2-7, with 11 nucleotides matching TRBD2. The V gene end was trimmed by 2 bases and the J gene end by 4 bases; junction bases not matched to a gene: 10. This CDR3 contains 17 residues. Germline V gene lookup returns CDR1 MGHRA and CDR2 YSYEKL. CDR3 residues: CASSQTSGSQGRYEQYF. DNA for the CDR3: TGCGCCAGCAGCCAAACTAGCGGGAGCCAAGGGCGGTACGAGCAGTACTTC.

The gene calls are TRBV6-5 and TRBJ2-5; TRBD1 agrees at 8 bases. Trimming cost V 4 bases and J 9 bases; bases outside gene matches: 13. The CDR3 has 15 residues. CDR1 is MNHEY, CDR2 SVGAGI, per germline. This CDR3 is CASSSPGTGGRSQYF. The CDR3 coding sequence is TGTGCCAGCAGTTCCCCTGGCACAGGGGGGAGGTCCCAGTACTTC.

To note about this clone: Other DNA variants within this sample encode the same CDR3. This chain joins TRBV10-3 and TRBJ1-1; D not certain. Germline V CDR1 and CDR2: ENHRY, SYGVKD. V was shortened by 0 bases and J by 0 bases, with 2 bases between the two germline ends. The CDR3 contains 13 residues. The CDR3 here is CAISESMNTEAFF. The CDR3 region has the DNA TGTGCCATCAGTGAGTCGATGAACACTGAAGCTTTCTTT.

The chain combines TRBV7-9 with TRBJ1-1; D possibly corresponds to TRBD1 (6 bases). There are 17 residues in the CDR3. Trimming removed 1 base at V and 4 bases at J, with 19 bases between. Germline V lookup: CDR1 SEHNR, CDR2 FQNEAQ (reference sequence). CDR3 in amino acids: CASSLVRRKGGPTEAFF. The CDR3 DNA is TGTGCCAGCAGCTTAGTTCGCAGGAAAGGGGGGCCCACTGAAGCTTTCTTT.

V and J are TRBV28 and TRBJ2-5; possible D gene TRBD2, 5 bases. With 6 bases removed from V and 1 base from J, the gap between germline ends came to 15 bases. The CDR3 is made up of 15 amino acids. Germline CDR1 and CDR2: MDHEN and SYDVKM. CDR3 sequence: CASSRAGGPQETQYF. DNA of the CDR3: TGTGCCAGCAGCCGGGCTGGAGGACCCCAAGAGACCCAGTACTTC.